The sequence of this T cell receptor (beta chain) was determined in a study of T cells after yellow fever vaccination. This clonotype was seen only a few times. Each CDR3 protein gets one entry after TCRdb re-called the 5' RACE reads with MiXCR. The sample has under 250,000 distinct CDR3 sequences, about 7% seen once. Germline V lookup: CDR1 MNHEY, CDR2 SVGAGI. The CDR3 is 15 amino acids. Deletions cut 2 bases from V and 1 base from J, with 11 bases between. The clonotype originates from a man aged 25-40 years who received the YFV17D yellow fever vaccine. J is TRBJ1-1 and V is TRBV6-5; no clear D. Sequencing used CD4+ T cells sorted from PBMCs, obtained 15 days after the yellow fever booster vaccination. The CDR3 DNA reads TGTGCCAGCAGTTACACCCGGACGGGGAACACTGAAGCTTTCTTT. It codes for CASSYTRTGNTEAFF.